These T cell receptor beta chains were read from a single sample in a study of T cells in narcolepsy. TCRdb's copy holds only in-frame clones and misses some; the assay was immunoSEQ multiplex PCR. The data contain about 32,000 clones, approximately 79% of them singletons. The specimen sequenced was memory (CD45RA-) CD4+ T cells from blood. Every receptor here comes from a human donor in good health. CDR3s include the opening cysteine and the closing phenylalanine or tryptophan. Each record gives: V gene, D gene, clone size, J gene, CDR3 DNA, CDR3 protein. D genes are given only for firm matches. The listing skips clone size in some rows; elsewhere it reads once, few, many or a size class.

>TRBV18|TRBD2|few|TRBJ2-7
TGTGCCAGCTCACCACCCGCAGGGACTAGTCGTGGCGAGCAGTACTTC
CASSPPAGTSRGEQYF
>TRBV6-5|TRBD1|-|TRBJ1-2
TGTGCCAGCAGTTACCGCAGGACAGGGGCTAACTATGGCTACACCTTC
CASSYRRTGANYGYTF
>TRBV27|TRBD1|-|TRBJ2-1
TGTGCCAGCAGTTTACGTATCTGGGGACAGGGGGCGTTTGAGCAGTTCTTC
CASSLRIWGQGAFEQFF
>TRBV5-1|-|-|TRBJ1-1
TGCGCCAGCAGCGGAGGACAGTATAACACTGAAGCTTTCTTT
CASSGGQYNTEAFF
>TRBV6-6|-|medium-sized|TRBJ2-4
TGTGCCAGCAGCTCCCACCTACTAGCCAAAAACATTCAGTACTTC
CASSSHLLAKNIQYF
>TRBV10-2|-|-|TRBJ1-5
TGCGCCAGCACCACCGGACAGTACAATCAGCCCCAGCATTTT
CASTTGQYNQPQHF
>TRBV5-1|-|-|TRBJ2-3
TGCGCCAGCAGCCCACGTAAACATAGCACAGATACGCAGTATTTT
CASSPRKHSTDTQYF
>TRBV30|-|-|TRBJ2-5
TGTGCCTGGGGCTCGATAGGCGGTTGGGAGACCCAGTACTTC
CAWGSIGGWETQYF
>TRBV6-5|TRBD1|-|TRBJ1-1
TGTGCCAGCAGGACGACAGGGGGCGAGGGGGAAGCTTTCTTT
CASRTTGGEGEAFF
>TRBV6-1|-|few|TRBJ2-1
TGTGCCAGCCGTGAGGGCCAGCAGATCTACAATGAGCAGTTCTTC
CASREGQQIYNEQFF
>TRBV11-3|-|-|TRBJ2-1
TGTGCCAGCAGCTTTAGCTCCTACAATGAGCAGTTCTTC
CASSFSSYNEQFF
>TRBV30|TRBD2|-|TRBJ2-3
TGTGCCTGGACTAGCGGGAACACAGATACGCAGTATTTT
CAWTSGNTDTQYF
>TRBV9|-|-|TRBJ2-1
TGTGCCAGCAGCGTAGGGCATTACAATGAGCAGTTCTTC
CASSVGHYNEQFF
>TRBV28|-|-|TRBJ2-7
TGTGCCAGCAGTCCCCCACCGCAGTACGAGCAGTACTTC
CASSPPPQYEQYF
>TRBV27|-|-|TRBJ2-1
TGTGCCAGCAGTTTAGCTTTCGAGAATGAGCAGTTCTTC
CASSLAFENEQFF
>TRBV19|TRBD1|once|TRBJ1-2
TGTGCCAGTAGCCCTGACAGGGGTTCCTACTATGGCTACACCTTC
CASSPDRGSYYGYTF
>TRBV6-5|-|-|TRBJ1-2
TGTGCCAGCAGTGATGCGGACAGATTACGGGGCTACACCTTC
CASSDADRLRGYTF
>TRBV5-1|TRBD2|-|TRBJ2-7
TGCGCCAGCAGCTTGGATGGACTAGCGGACTACGAGCAGTACTTC
CASSLDGLADYEQYF
>TRBV6-5|-|-|TRBJ1-5
TGTGCCAGCAGTTATGCCCCCATGGATAGCAATCAGCCCCAGCATTTT
CASSYAPMDSNQPQHF
>TRBV6-5|-|-|TRBJ2-7
TGTGCCAGCAGAAGAACGGGGGACTCCTACGAGCAGTACTTC
CASRRTGDSYEQYF
>TRBV5-4|TRBD1|-|TRBJ1-2
TGTGCCAGCAGCTTCTACGACAGGGATAACTATGGCTACACCTTC
CASSFYDRDNYGYTF
>TRBV15|-|once|TRBJ1-1
TGTGCCACCAGCAGACCAGAGAACACTGAAGCTTTCTTT
CATSRPENTEAFF
>TRBV6-1|-|-|TRBJ2-5
TGTGCCAGCAGTTCGGAGTCCTGGGAGACCCAGTACTTC
CASSSESWETQYF
>TRBV5-6|TRBD1|-|TRBJ2-4
TGTGCCAGCAGCCTTTACAGGGGGATGTACCAAAACATTCAGTACTTC
CASSLYRGMYQNIQYF
>TRBV5-1|TRBD2|-|TRBJ2-3
TGCGCCAGCAGCCCGAACGGGAGGGAGGATACGCAGTATTTT
CASSPNGREDTQYF
>TRBV7-8|TRBD2|-|TRBJ2-3
TGTGCCAGCAGCTTTATGACTAGCCAAAGCACAGATACGCAGTATTTT
CASSFMTSQSTDTQYF
>TRBV7-2|TRBD2|-|TRBJ2-2
TGTGCCACGAAGTTGGGACTAGCGAACACCGGGGAGCTGTTTTTT
CATKLGLANTGELFF
>TRBV19|-|-|TRBJ1-5
TGTGCCAGTATCGACGGGGGTATGAATCAGCCCCAGCATTTT
CASIDGGMNQPQHF
>TRBV27|-|once|TRBJ1-5
TGTGCCAGCAGTTTGTCGACTGATAGCAATCAGCCCCAGCATTTT
CASSLSTDSNQPQHF
>TRBV28|TRBD1|few|TRBJ1-4
TGTGCCAGCAGTCTACGACAGGGGGATGAAAAACTGTTTTTT
CASSLRQGDEKLFF
>TRBV6-5|TRBD1|-|TRBJ1-6
TGTGCCAGCAGTTACCGTCAGGGGGACTCACCCCTCCACTTT
CASSYRQGDSPLHF
>TRBV7-8|-|-|TRBJ1-2
TGTGCCAGCAGCTCGGGCGCCTTTTTAGGGGAATGGGGCTATGGCTACACCTTC
CASSSGAFLGEWGYGYTF
>TRBV5-1|TRBD1|-|TRBJ1-6
TGCGCCAGTTCGGTTGGGACAGGGTTAAATTCACCCCTCCACTTT
CASSVGTGLNSPLHF
>TRBV9|TRBD2|-|TRBJ2-7
TGTGCCAGCAGCCCTAATGCTAGGTCCGGGACTAGGAACTACGAGCAGTACTTC
CASSPNARSGTRNYEQYF
>TRBV2|-|-|TRBJ1-6
TGTGCCAGCAGCACAGAGAATAATTCACCCCTCCACTTT
CASSTENNSPLHF
>TRBV18|-|few|TRBJ1-5
TGTGCCAGCTCACCAGGGATGAGCGGGCTCAATCAGCCCCAGCATTTT
CASSPGMSGLNQPQHF
>TRBV18|-|-|TRBJ2-2
TGTGCCAGCCCTGTGGAGGGTCGGACCGGGGAGCTGTTTTTT
CASPVEGRTGELFF
>TRBV30|-|-|TRBJ2-1
TGTGCCTGGAGAGCGCGGGACCGATACTACAATGAGCAGTTCTTC
CAWRARDRYYNEQFF
>TRBV27|-|-|TRBJ2-2
TGTGCCAGCAGTCCCCCCGAGGGCACCGGGGAGCTGTTTTTT
CASSPPEGTGELFF